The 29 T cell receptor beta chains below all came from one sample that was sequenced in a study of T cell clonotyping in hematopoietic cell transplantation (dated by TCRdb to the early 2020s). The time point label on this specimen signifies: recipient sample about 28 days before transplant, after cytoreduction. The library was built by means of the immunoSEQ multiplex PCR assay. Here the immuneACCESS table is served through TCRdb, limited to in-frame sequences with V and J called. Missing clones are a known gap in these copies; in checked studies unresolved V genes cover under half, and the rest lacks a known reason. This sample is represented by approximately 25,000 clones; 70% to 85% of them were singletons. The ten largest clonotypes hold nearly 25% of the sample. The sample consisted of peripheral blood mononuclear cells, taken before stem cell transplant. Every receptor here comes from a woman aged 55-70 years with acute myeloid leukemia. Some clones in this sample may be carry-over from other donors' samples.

DNA for the CDR3: TGTGCCAGCACCCGTGGTCTAGCGGGAGACGTCCACAATGAGCAGTTCTTC. As protein: CASTRGLAGDVHNEQFF. This rearrangement joins TRBV9 to TRBJ2-1, with 10 bases matching TRBD2. The CDR3 has 17 residues. Germline CDR1 and CDR2: SGDLS and YYNGEE. Trimming took 6 bases from V and 5 from J; bases not matched to a gene: 14.

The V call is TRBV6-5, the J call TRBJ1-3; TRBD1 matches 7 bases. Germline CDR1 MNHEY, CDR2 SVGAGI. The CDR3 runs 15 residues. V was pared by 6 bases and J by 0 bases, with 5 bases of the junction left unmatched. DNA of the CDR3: TGTGCCAGCAGGGCCGGGACAGCCTCTGGAAACACCATATATTTT. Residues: CASRAGTASGNTIYF.

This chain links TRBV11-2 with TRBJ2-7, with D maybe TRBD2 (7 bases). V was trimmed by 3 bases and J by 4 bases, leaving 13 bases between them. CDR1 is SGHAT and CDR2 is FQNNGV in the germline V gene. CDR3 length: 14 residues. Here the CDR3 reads CASSLVGGLYEQYF. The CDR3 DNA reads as TGTGCCAGCAGCTTGGTCGGGGGGCTGTACGAGCAGTACTTC.

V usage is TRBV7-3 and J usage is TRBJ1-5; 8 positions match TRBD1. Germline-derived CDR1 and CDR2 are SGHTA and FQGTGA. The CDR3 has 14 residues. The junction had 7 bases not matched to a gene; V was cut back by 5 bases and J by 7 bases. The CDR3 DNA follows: TGTGCCAGCAGCATGTCAGGGGGCGACCAGCCCCAGCATTTT. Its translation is CASSMSGGDQPQHF.

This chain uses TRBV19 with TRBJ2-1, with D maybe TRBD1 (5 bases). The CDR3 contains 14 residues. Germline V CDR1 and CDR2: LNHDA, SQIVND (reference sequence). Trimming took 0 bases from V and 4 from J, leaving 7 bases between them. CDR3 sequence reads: CASSIDRAYNEQFF. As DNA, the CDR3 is TGTGCCAGTAGTATAGACAGGGCTTACAATGAGCAGTTCTTC. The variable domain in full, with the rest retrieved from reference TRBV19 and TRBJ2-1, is DGGITQSPKYLFRKEGQNVTLSCEQNLNHDAMYWYRQDPGQGLRLIYYSQIVNDFQKGDIAEGYSVSREKKESFPLTVTSAQKNPTAFYLCASSIDRAYNEQFFGPGTRLTVL.

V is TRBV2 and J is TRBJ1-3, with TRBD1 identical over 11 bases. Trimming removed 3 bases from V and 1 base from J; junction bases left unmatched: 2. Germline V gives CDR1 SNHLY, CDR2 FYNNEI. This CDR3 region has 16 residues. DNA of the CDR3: TGTGCCAGCAGTGAGGACAGGGGGCTTTCTGGAAACACCATATATTTT. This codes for CASSEDRGLSGNTIYF. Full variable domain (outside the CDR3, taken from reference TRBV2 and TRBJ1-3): EPEVTQTPSHQVTQMGQEVILRCVPISNHLYFYWYRQILGQKVEFLVSFYNNEISEKSEIFDDQFSVERPDGSNFTLKIRSTKLEDSAMYFCASSEDRGLSGNTIYFGEGSWLTVV.

CDR3: CASSYLSTDTQYF. The CDR3 nucleotides are TGTGCCAGCAGCTACCTTAGCACAGATACGCAGTATTTT. The rearrangement joins TRBV7-2 to TRBJ2-3; D is uncertain. The CDR3 extends over 13 amino acids. Germline V lookup: CDR1 SGHTA, CDR2 FQGNSA. V lost 4 bases to trimming and J lost 0 bases, with 5 bases between them.

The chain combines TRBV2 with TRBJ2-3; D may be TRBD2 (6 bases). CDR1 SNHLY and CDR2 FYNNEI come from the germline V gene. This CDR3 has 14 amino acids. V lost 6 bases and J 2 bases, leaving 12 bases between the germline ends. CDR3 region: CASSLGTSTDTQYF. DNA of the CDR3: TGTGCCAGCAGCCTAGGGACTTCCACAGATACGCAGTATTTT. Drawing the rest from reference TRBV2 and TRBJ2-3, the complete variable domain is EPEVTQTPSHQVTQMGQEVILRCVPISNHLYFYWYRQILGQKVEFLVSFYNNEISEKSEIFDDQFSVERPDGSNFTLKIRSTKLEDSAMYFCASSLGTSTDTQYFGPGTRLTVL.

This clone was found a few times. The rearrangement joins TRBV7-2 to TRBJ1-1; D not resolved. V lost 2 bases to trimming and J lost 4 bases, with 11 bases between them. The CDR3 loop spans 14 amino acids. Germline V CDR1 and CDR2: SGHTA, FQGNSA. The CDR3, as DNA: TGTGCCAGCAGCTTACGAGGAAGTGGCACTGAAGCTTTCTTT. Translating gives CASSLRGSGTEAFF.

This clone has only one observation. CDR3 bases: TGTGCCAGCAGTTTAGTAGGGAATTCACCCCTCCACTTT. Its translation is CASSLVGNSPLHF. This chain links TRBV28 with TRBJ1-6; D is unresolved. The CDR3 contains 13 residues. V lost 2 bases, J lost 7 bases, and 6 bases lay in between. The germline V gene has CDR1 MDHEN and CDR2 SYDVKM.

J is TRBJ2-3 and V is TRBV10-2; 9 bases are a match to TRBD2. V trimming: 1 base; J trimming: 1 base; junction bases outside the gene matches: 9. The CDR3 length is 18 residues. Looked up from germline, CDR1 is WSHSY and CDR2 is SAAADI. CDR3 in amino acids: CASSEWGTSSGGTDTQYF. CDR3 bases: TGCGCCAGCAGTGAGTGGGGAACCTCTAGCGGGGGCACAGATACGCAGTATTTT.

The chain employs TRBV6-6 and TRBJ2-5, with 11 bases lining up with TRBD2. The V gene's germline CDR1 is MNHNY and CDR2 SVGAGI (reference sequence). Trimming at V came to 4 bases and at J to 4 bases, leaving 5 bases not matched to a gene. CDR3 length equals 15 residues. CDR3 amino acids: CASSSLAGGPETQYF. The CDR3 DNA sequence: TGTGCCAGCAGTTCTTTAGCGGGAGGGCCAGAGACCCAGTACTTC.

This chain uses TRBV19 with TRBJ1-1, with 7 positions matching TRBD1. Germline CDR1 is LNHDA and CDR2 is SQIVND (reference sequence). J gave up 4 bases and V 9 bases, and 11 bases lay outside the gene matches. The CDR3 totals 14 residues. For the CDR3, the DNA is TGTGCCAGCACCCACAGGGGAGCTGGCACTGAAGCTTTCTTT. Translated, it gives CASTHRGAGTEAFF.

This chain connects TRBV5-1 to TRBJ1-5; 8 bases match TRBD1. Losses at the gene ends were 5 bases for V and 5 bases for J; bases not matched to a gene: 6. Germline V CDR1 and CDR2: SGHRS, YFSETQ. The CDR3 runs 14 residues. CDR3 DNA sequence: TGCGCCAGCAGTTTATCAGGGGGCGATCAGCCCCAGCATTTT. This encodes CASSLSGGDQPQHF.

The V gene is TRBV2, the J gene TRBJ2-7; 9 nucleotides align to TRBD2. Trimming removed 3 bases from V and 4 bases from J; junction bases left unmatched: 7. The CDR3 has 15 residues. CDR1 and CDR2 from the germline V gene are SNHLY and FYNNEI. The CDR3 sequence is CASSEREGQYYEQYF. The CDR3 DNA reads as TGTGCCAGCAGTGAGCGGGAGGGCCAGTATTACGAGCAGTACTTC.

This CDR3 is CAISEGQGRGTYEQYF. The CDR3 nucleotides are TGTGCCATCAGTGAGGGACAGGGGAGGGGTACCTACGAGCAGTACTTC. This chain connects TRBV10-3 to TRBJ2-7; 9 bases align to TRBD1. Germline V gene lookup returns CDR1 ENHRY and CDR2 SYGVKD. Trimming removed 2 bases from V and 2 bases from J; junction bases left unmatched: 7. The CDR3 length is 16 residues.

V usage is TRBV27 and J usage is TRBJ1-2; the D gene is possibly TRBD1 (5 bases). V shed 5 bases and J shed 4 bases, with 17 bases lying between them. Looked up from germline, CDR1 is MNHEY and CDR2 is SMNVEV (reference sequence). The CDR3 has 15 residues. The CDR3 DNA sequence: TGTGCCAGCAGTCCCCGGGGGTTATATATCTATGGCTACACCTTC. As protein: CASSPRGLYIYGYTF.

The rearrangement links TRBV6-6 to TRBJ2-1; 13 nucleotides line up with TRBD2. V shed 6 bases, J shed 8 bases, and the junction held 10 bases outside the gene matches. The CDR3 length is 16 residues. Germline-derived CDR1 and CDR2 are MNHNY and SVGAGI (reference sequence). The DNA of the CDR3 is TGTGCCAGCAGATCACTACTAGCGGGAGGGCGCTATGAGCAGTTCTTC. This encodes CASRSLLAGGRYEQFF.

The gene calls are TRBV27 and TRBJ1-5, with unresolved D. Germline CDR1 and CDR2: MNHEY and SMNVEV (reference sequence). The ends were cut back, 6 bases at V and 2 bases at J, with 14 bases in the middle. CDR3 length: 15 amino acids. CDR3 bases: TGTGCCAGCAGCGAGAGGAATTTGGGCAATCAGCCCCAGCATTTT. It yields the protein CASSERNLGNQPQHF.

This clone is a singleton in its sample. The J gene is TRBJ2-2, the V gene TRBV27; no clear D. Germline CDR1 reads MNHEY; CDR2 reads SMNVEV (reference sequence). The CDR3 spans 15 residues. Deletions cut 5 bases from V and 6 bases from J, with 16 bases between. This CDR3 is CASSRVSRGSGELFF. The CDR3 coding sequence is TGTGCCAGCAGTCGTGTATCGCGTGGGTCCGGGGAGCTGTTTTTT.

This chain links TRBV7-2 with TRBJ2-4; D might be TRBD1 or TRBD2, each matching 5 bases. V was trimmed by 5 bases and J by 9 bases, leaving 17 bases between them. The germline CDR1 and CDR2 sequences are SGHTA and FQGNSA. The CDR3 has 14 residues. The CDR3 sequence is CASSAIRDVGIQYF. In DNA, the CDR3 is TGTGCCAGCAGCGCCATTAGGGACGTGGGCATTCAGTACTTC.

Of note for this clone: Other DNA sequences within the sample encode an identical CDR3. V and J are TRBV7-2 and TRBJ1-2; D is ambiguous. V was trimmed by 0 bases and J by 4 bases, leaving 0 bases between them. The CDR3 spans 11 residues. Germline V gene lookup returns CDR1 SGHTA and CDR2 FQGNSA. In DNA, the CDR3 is TGTGCCAGCAGCTTAGCCTATGGCTACACCTTC. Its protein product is CASSLAYGYTF.

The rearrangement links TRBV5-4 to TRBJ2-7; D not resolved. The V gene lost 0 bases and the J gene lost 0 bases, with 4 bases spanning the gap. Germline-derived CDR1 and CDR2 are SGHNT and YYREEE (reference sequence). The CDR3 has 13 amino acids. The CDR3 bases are TGTGCCAGCAGCTTGGTGGGCTCCTACGAGCAGTACTTC. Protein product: CASSLVGSYEQYF.

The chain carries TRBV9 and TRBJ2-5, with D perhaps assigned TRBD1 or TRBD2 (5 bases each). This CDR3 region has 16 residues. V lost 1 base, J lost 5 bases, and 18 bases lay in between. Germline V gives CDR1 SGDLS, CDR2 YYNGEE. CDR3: CASSVKERAEGETQYF. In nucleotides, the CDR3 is TGTGCCAGCAGCGTAAAGGAGCGAGCAGAGGGGGAGACCCAGTACTTC.

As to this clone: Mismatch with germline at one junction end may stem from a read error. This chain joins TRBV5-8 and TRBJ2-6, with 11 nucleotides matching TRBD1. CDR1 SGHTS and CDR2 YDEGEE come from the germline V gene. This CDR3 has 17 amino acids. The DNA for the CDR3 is TGTGCCAGCAGTTTGGACAGGGGGCGGACTGGGGCCAACGTCCTGACTTTC. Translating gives CASSLDRGRTGANVLTF.

The CDR3 region has the DNA TGTGCCAGCAGCTTAGCACAGGGGGCATCCTACAATGAGCAGTTCTTC. Protein sequence: CASSLAQGASYNEQFF. The chain employs TRBV5-4 and TRBJ2-1, with 9 bases aligning to TRBD1. There are 16 residues in the CDR3. V shed 2 bases, J shed 1 base, and the junction held 4 bases outside the gene matches. Germline V gene lookup returns CDR1 SGHNT and CDR2 YYREEE (reference sequence).

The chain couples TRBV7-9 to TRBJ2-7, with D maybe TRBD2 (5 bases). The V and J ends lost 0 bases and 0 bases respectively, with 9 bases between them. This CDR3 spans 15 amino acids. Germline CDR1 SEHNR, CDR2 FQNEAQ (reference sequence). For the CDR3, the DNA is TGTGCCAGCAGCTTAGCTATAGGGAGCTCCTACGAGCAGTACTTC. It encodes CASSLAIGSSYEQYF.

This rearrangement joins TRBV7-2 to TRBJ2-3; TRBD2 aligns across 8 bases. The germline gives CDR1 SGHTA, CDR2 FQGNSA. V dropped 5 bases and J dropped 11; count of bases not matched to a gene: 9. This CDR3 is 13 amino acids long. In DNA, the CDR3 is TGTGCCAGCAGCCGATCGAGCGGGAGCGGGCAGTATTTT. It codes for CASSRSSGSGQYF.

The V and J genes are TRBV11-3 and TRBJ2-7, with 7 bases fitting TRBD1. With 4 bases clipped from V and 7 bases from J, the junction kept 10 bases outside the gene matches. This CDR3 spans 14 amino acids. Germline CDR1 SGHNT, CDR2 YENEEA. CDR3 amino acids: CASSSTGTSGEQYF. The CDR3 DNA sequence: TGTGCCAGCAGCTCGACAGGGACCTCGGGGGAGCAGTACTTC.